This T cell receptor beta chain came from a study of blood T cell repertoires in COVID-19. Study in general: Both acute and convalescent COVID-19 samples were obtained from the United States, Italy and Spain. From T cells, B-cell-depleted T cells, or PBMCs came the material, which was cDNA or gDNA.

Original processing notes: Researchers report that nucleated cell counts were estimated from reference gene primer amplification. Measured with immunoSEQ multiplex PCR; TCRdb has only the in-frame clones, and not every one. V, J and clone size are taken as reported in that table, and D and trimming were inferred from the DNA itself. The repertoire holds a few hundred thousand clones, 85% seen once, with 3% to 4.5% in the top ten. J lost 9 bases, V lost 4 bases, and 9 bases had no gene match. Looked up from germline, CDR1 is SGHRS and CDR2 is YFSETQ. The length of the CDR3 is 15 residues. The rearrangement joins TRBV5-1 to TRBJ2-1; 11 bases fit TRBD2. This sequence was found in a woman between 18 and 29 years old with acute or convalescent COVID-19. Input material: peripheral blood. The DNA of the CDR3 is TGCGCCAGCAGCCTCGAACTAGCGGGAGATTCTGAGCAGTTCTTC. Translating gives CASSLELAGDSEQFF.